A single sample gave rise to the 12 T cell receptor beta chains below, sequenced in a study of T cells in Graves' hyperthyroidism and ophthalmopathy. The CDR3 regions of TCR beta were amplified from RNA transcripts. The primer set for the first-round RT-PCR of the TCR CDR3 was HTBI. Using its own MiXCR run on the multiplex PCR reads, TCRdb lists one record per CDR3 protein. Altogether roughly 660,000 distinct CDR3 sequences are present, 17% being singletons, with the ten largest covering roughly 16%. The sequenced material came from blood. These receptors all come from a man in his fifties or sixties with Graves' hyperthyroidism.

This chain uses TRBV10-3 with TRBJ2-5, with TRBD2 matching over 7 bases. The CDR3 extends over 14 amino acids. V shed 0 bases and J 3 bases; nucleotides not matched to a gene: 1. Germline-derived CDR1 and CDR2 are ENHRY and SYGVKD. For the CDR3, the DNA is TGTGCCATCAGTGAGTCGGGGGGGGAAGAGACCCAGTACTTC. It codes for CAISESGGEETQYF.

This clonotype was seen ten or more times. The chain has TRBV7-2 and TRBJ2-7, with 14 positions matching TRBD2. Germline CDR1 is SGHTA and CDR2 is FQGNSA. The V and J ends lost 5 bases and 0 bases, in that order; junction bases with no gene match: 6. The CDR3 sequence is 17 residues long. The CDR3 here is CASSRQGTSGSSYEQYF. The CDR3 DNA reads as TGTGCCAGCAGCCGTCAGGGGACTAGCGGGAGCTCCTACGAGCAGTACTTC.

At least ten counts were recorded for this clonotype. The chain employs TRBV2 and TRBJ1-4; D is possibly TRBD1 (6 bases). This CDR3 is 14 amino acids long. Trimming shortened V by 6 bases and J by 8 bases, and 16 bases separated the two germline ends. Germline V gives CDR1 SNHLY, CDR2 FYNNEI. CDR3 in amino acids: CASSLIQGEEKLFF. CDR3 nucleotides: TGTGCCAGCAGCCTAATACAGGGTGAAGAAAAACTGTTTTTT.

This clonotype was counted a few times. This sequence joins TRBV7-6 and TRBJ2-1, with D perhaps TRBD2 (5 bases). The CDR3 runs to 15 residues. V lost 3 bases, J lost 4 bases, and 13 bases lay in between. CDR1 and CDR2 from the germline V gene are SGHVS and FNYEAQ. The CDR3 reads CASSFESAEYNEQFF. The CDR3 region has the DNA TGTGCCAGCAGCTTTGAGTCAGCGGAATACAATGAGCAGTTCTTC.

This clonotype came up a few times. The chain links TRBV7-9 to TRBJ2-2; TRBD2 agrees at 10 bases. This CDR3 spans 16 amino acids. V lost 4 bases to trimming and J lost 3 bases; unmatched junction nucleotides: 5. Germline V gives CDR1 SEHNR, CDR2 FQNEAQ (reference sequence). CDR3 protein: CASSSRGLADTGELFF. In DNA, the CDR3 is TGTGCCAGCAGCTCCCGCGGACTAGCGGACACCGGGGAGCTGTTTTTT. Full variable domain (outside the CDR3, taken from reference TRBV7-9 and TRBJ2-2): DTGVSQNPRHKITKRGQNVTFRCDPISEHNRLYWYRQTLGQGPEFLTYFQNEAQLEKSRLLSDRFSAERPKGSFSTLEIQRTEQGDSAMYLCASSSRGLADTGELFFGEGSRLTVL.

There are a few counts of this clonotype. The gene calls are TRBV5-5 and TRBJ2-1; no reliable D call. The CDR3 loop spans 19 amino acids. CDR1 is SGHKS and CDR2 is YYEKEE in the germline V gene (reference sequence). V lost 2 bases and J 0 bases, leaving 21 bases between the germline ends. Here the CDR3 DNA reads TGTGCCAGCAGCTTAAGTCTTTGGTGGCTATCGAGCTCCTACAATGAGCAGTTCTTC. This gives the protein CASSLSLWWLSSSYNEQFF.

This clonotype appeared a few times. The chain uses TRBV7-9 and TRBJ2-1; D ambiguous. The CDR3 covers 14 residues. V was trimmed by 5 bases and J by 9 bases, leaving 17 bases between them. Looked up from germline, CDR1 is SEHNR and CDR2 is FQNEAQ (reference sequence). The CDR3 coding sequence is TGTGCCAGCAGCGACGGCCACCTTGGCCGTGAGCAGTTCTTC. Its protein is CASSDGHLGREQFF.

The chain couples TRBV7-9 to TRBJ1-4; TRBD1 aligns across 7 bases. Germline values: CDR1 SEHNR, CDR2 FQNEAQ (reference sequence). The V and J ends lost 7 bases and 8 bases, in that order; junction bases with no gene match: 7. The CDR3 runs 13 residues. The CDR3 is CASTQGFKEKLFF. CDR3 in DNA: TGTGCCAGCACACAGGGGTTTAAAGAAAAACTGTTTTTT.

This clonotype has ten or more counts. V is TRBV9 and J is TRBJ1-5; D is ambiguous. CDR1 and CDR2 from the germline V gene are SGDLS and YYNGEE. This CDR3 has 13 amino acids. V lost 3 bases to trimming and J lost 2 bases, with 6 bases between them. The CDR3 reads CASSAGGNQPQHF. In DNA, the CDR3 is TGTGCCAGCAGCGCCGGGGGCAATCAGCCCCAGCATTTT. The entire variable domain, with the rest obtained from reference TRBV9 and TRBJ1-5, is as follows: DSGVTQTPKHLITATGQRVTLRCSPRSGDLSVYWYQQSLDQGLQFLIQYYNGEERAKGNILERFSAQQFPDLHSELNLSSLELGDSALYFCASSAGGNQPQHFGDGTRLSIL.

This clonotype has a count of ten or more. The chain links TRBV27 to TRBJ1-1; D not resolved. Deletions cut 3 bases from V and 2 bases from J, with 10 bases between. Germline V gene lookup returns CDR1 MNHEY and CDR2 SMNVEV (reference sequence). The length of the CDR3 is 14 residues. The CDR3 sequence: CASSLIGNNTEAFF. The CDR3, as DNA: TGTGCCAGCAGTTTGATAGGGAACAACACTGAAGCTTTCTTT.

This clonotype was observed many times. CDR3 coding DNA: TGTGCCAGCAGCTTAGTTCGCATGAACACTGAAGCTTTCTTT. Translated: CASSLVRMNTEAFF. The rearrangement uses TRBV11-2 and TRBJ1-1, with no clear D. The V gene lost 1 base and the J gene lost 0 bases, with 6 bases spanning the gap. This CDR3 is 14 amino acids long. Germline CDR1 reads SGHAT; CDR2 reads FQNNGV.

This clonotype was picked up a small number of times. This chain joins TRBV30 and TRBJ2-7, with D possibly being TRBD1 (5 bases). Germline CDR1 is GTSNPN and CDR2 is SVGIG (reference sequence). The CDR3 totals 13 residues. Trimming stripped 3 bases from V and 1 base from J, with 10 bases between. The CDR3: CAWSLGVSYEQYF. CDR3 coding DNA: TGTGCCTGGAGCCTAGGGGTTTCCTACGAGCAGTACTTC.